One and the same sample provided the 4 T cell receptor beta chains below, sequenced in a study of blood T cell repertoires in COVID-19 (dated by TCRdb to the early 2020s). The library was built by means of the immunoSEQ multiplex PCR assay. Sourced from immuneACCESS, this table was stored by TCRdb with only in-frame sequences that have V and J called. A share of the clones is absent; for the studies checked, an unresolved V gene accounts for under half, and the remainder has no known explanation. The sample table holds under 400,000 clones, of which around 87% were seen once. The ten largest clones capture about 9.4% of the sample. Sequencing was performed on peripheral blood. The source is a woman aged 25 to 39 with COVID-19, enrolled during active disease.

The chain joins TRBV19 to TRBJ1-1; D is unresolved. This CDR3 is built from 11 residues. Germline V CDR1 and CDR2: LNHDA, SQIVND (reference sequence). Trimming took off 5 bases at V and 10 bases at J, with 11 bases between the two ends. The CDR3 region is CASSGGIGAFF. DNA of the CDR3: TGTGCCAGTAGTGGAGGAATTGGAGCTTTCTTT.

The chain carries TRBV19 and TRBJ2-5, with TRBD2 matching 7 bases. Losses at the gene ends were 2 bases for V and 2 bases for J; bases not matched to a gene: 2. Germline V gene data show CDR1 as LNHDA and CDR2 as SQIVND (reference sequence). The CDR3 is 14 amino acids. For the CDR3, the DNA is TGTGCCAGTAGTATAAAAGCGGGACAAGAGACCCAGTACTTC. As protein: CASSIKAGQETQYF.

The chain carries TRBV19 and TRBJ2-7, with 7 bases fitting TRBD2. V lost 4 bases to trimming and J lost 0 bases; unmatched junction nucleotides: 6. Per the germline V gene, CDR1 is LNHDA and CDR2 is SQIVND (reference sequence). The CDR3 has 15 residues. CDR3 loop: CASSNRRGSSYEQYF. The CDR3 DNA follows: TGTGCCAGTAGTAACCGGCGGGGGAGCTCCTACGAGCAGTACTTC.

CDR3 region: CASSQGLAGAQTQYF. The CDR3 DNA is TGTGCCAGCAGCCAAGGACTAGCGGGAGCGCAGACCCAGTACTTC. The chain has TRBV7-9 and TRBJ2-5, with 13 bases matching TRBD2. Germline CDR1 SEHNR, CDR2 FQNEAQ (reference sequence). This CDR3 is built from 15 residues. V lost 5 bases, J lost 6 bases, and 6 bases stayed unmatched.